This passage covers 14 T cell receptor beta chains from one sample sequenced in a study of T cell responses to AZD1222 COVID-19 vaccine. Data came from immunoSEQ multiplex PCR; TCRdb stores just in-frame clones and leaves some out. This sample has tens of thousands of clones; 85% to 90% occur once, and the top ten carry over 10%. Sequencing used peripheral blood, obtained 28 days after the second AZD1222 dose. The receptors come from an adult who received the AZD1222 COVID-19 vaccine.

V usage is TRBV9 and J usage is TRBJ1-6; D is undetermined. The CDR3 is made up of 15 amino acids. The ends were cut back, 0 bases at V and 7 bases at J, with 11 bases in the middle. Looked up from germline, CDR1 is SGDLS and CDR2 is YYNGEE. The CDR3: CASSVGQDLNSPLHF. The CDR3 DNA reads TGTGCCAGCAGCGTAGGTCAGGATTTGAATTCACCCCTCCACTTT.

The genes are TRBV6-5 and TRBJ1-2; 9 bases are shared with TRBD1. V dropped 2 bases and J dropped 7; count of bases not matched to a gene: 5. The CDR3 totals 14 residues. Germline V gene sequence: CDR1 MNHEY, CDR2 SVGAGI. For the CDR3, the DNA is TGTGCCAGCAGTTACAACAGGGGGCGAGGTGGCTACACCTTC. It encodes CASSYNRGRGGYTF.

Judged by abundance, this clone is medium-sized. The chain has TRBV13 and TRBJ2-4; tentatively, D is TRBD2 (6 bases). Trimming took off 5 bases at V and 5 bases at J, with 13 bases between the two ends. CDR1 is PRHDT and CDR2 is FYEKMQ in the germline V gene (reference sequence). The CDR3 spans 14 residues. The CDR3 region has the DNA TGTGCCAGCAGCCAGGCGGGGTTTGAAAACATTCAGTACTTC. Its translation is CASSQAGFENIQYF.

The CDR3, as DNA: TGTGCCAGCAGTGACAGCGGGGGGGCCACAGATACGCAGTATTTT. Protein sequence: CASSDSGGATDTQYF. The chain carries TRBV6-4 and TRBJ2-3; 10 nucleotides align to TRBD2. The germline V gene has CDR1 MRHNA and CDR2 SNTAGT. This CDR3 has 15 amino acids. V lost 2 bases to trimming and J lost 2 bases; unmatched junction nucleotides: 1.

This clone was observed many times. CDR3 region: CASSWGGSQYF. As DNA, the CDR3 is TGTGCCAGCAGTTGGGGGGGGTCCCAGTACTTC. The chain recombines TRBV7-9 with TRBJ2-5; 7 positions agree with TRBD2. Germline loops: CDR1 SEHNR, CDR2 FQNEAQ (reference sequence). CDR3 length equals 11 residues. V was clipped by 6 bases and J by 9 bases; unmatched bases: 4.

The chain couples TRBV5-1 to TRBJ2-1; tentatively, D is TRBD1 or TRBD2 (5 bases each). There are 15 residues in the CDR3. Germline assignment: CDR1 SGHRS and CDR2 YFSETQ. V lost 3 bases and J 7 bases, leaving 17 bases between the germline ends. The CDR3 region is CASSSLGGTENEQFF. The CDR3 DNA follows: TGCGCCAGCAGCTCCCTTGGGGGTACAGAAAATGAGCAGTTCTTC.

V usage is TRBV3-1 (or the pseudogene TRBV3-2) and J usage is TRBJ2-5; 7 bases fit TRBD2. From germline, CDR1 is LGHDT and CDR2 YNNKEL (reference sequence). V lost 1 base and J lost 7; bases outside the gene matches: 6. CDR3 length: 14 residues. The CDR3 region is CASSQGAGGGTQYF. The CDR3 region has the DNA TGTGCCAGCAGCCAAGGGGCGGGCGGGGGGACCCAGTACTTC.

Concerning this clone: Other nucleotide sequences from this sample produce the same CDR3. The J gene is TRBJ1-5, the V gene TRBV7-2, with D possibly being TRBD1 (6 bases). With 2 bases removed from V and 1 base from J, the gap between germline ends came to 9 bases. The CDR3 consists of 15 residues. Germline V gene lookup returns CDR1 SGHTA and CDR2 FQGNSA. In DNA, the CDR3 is TGTGCCAGCAGCTTAAGGGGGGAGAGCAATCAGCCCCAGCATTTT. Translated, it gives CASSLRGESNQPQHF.

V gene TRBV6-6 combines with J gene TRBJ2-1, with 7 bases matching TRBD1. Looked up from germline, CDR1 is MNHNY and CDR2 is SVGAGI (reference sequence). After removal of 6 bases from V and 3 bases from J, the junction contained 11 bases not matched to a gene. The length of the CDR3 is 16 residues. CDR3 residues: CASRRTGTENYNEQFF. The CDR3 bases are TGTGCCAGCAGACGAACCGGGACAGAGAACTACAATGAGCAGTTCTTC.

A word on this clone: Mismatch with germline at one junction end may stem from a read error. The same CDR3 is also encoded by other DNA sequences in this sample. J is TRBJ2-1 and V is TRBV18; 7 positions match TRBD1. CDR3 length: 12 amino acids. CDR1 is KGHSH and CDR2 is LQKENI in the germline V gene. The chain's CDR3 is CASSPQGHEQFF. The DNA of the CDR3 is TGTGCCAGCTCGCCACAGGGGCATGAGCAGTTCTTC.

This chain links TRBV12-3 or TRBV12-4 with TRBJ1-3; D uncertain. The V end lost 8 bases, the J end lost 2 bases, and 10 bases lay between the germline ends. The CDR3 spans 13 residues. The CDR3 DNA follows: TGTGCCAGCGGGGTTATGGCTGGAAACACCATATATTTT. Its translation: CASGVMAGNTIYF.

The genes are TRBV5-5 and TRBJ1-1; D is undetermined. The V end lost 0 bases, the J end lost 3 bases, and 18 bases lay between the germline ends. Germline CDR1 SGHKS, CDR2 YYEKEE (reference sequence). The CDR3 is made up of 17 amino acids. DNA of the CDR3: TGTGCCAGCAGCTTGGATCCTTCGGACCTACGGGACACTGAAGCTTTCTTT. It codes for CASSLDPSDLRDTEAFF. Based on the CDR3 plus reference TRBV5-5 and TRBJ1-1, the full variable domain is DAGVTQSPTHLIKTRGQQVTLRCSPISGHKSVSWYQQVLGQGPQFIFQYYEKEERGRGNFPDRFSARQFPNYSSELNVNALLLGDSALYLCASSLDPSDLRDTEAFFGQGTRLTVV.

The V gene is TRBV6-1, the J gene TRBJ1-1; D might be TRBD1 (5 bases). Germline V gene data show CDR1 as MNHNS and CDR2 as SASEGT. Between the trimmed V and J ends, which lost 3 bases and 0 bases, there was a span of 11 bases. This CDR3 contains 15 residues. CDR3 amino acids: CASSDGANLNTEAFF. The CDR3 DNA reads TGTGCCAGCAGTGATGGGGCAAACCTGAACACTGAAGCTTTCTTT.

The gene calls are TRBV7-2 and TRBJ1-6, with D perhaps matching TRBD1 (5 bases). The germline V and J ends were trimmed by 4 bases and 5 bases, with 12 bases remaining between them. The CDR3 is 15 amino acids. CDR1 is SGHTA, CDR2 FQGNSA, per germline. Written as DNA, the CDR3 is TGTGCCAGCAGCTCCTGGGGGATTGATAATTCACCCCTCCACTTT. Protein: CASSSWGIDNSPLHF. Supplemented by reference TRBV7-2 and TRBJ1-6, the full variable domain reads GAGVSQSPSNKVTEKGKDVELRCDPISGHTALYWYRQSLGQGLEFLIYFQGNSAPDKSGLPSDRFSAERTGGSVSTLTIQRTQQEDSAVYLCASSSWGIDNSPLHFGNGTRLTVT.